These T cell receptor beta chains were read from a single sample in a study of early T cells in non-severe SARS-CoV-2 infection. MiXCR, applied by TCRdb to the 5' RACE reads, yields one record per CDR3 protein. The profile shows about 130,000 distinct CDR3 sequences, about 15% of them singletons. The sequenced sample was whole blood. The receptors come from an adult who was a healthcare worker with PCR-confirmed SARS-CoV-2 infection or an uninfected control (not recorded which). The CDR3 runs from the conserved cysteine through the conserved F or W. The D gene is left open where the match is weak. Clone size appears in some rows only: once, few, many, or a class for an expanded clone.

j_gene	abundance	v_gene	d_gene	CDR3nt	CDR3aa
TRBJ1-5	many	TRBV6-5	NA	TGTGCCAGCAGTTTGGACGAGAATCAGCCCCAGCATTTT	CASSLDENQPQHF
TRBJ1-2	many	TRBV4-1	TRBD1	TGCGCCAGCAGGCACAGGGGGCGAGCTAACTATGGCTACACCTTC	CASRHRGRANYGYTF
TRBJ2-1	many	TRBV11-1	NA	TGTGCCAGCAGTCACGGTTCCAATGAGCAGTTCTTC	CASSHGSNEQFF
TRBJ2-1	NA	TRBV5-4	NA	TGTGCCGTGCGCGGGGTGGTAGAGAATGAGCAGTTCTTC	CAVRGVVENEQFF
TRBJ1-3	NA	TRBV29-1	NA	TGCAGCGTTGAGATGTCTGGCCGGAGCTCTGGAAACACCATATATTTT	CSVEMSGRSSGNTIYF
TRBJ1-6	few	TRBV5-1	NA	TGCGCCAGCAGCACCTCTACCCTAACGGGGTCACCCCTCCACTTT	CASSTSTLTGSPLHF
TRBJ2-1	many	TRBV20-1	NA	TGCAGTGGGGGTATTAGCGCATACAATGAGCAGTTCTTC	CSGGISAYNEQFF
TRBJ1-1	few	TRBV13	TRBD1	TGTGCCAGCAGAGATCTGGGACAGTTCTTCACTGAAGCTTTCTTT	CASRDLGQFFTEAFF
TRBJ2-7	few	TRBV6-1	NA	TGTGCCAGCACCACGGACCGTCTTGGGCAGTACTTC	CASTTDRLGQYF
TRBJ2-3	few	TRBV6-1	NA	TGTGCCAGCAGTGAACAGATAAGCGCAGATACGCAGTATTTT	CASSEQISADTQYF
TRBJ2-2	NA	TRBV5-1	NA	TGCGCCAGCAGCTTGGCCGGACAGCGGGGTTTGAGCACCGGGGAGCTGTTTTTT	CASSLAGQRGLSTGELFF
TRBJ2-3	NA	TRBV12-3/TRBV12-4	NA	TGTGCCAGCAGTTTAGCGCATATGCAGTATTTT	CASSLAHMQYF
TRBJ2-2	NA	TRBV5-1	TRBD2	TGCGCCAGCAGCAGGCGGGGGGCGGACACCGGGGAGCTGTTTTTT	CASSRRGADTGELFF
TRBJ2-5	NA	TRBV7-8	NA	TGTGCCAGCAGCTTAGTTTTGTCCAGGCGGGAGACCCAGTACTTC	CASSLVLSRRETQYF
TRBJ2-7	few	TRBV3-1	NA	TGTGCCAGCAGCCAAGTTTTAGCTGGGGAGCAGTACTTC	CASSQVLAGEQYF
TRBJ1-1	NA	TRBV12-3/TRBV12-4	NA	TGTGCCAGCAGCGTACAGAACACTGAAGCTTTCTTT	CASSVQNTEAFF
TRBJ2-5	many	TRBV6-6	TRBD2	TGTGCCAGCAGTCCGACTAGCGGGGGTGAGACCCAGTACTTC	CASSPTSGGETQYF
TRBJ2-7	NA	TRBV5-1	NA	TGCGCCAGCGCACCCAGGGATTTAGACGAGCAGTACTTC	CASAPRDLDEQYF
TRBJ2-1	NA	TRBV29-1	NA	TGCAGCGCGGTTCAGGTCCTCGACAATGAGCAGTTCTTC	CSAVQVLDNEQFF
TRBJ1-1	NA	TRBV5-1	TRBD1	TGCGCCAGCAGCGGGACAGGGGGTGAGGACACTGAAGCTTTCTTT	CASSGTGGEDTEAFF
TRBJ2-7	NA	TRBV6-5	NA	TGTGCCAGCGGCTACGAGCAGTACTTC	CASGYEQYF
TRBJ2-2	NA	TRBV20-1	TRBD1	TGCAGTGCCAGGGACAGTCGAAACGGCGCCGGGGAGCTGTTTTTT	CSARDSRNGAGELFF
TRBJ2-1	NA	TRBV3-1	NA	TGTGCCAGCAGCCAGGCTACCGGGGGCCCCTACAATGAGCAGTTCTTC	CASSQATGGPYNEQFF
TRBJ2-3	few	TRBV5-6	NA	TGTGCCAGCAGCTTGGCGGGCCAGCCAGATACGCAGTATTTT	CASSLAGQPDTQYF
TRBJ1-5	NA	TRBV2	TRBD1	TGTGCCAGCGGGACAGCCGCGGAACAGCCCCAGCATTTT	CASGTAAEQPQHF
TRBJ1-1	few	TRBV7-6	NA	TGTGCCAGCAGCTCTCAGGGTTGGGGGACTGAAGCTTTCTTT	CASSSQGWGTEAFF
TRBJ2-2	NA	TRBV18	NA	TGTGCCAGCTCACCACCTGCAGGTTCGTCCGGGGAGCTGTTTTTT	CASSPPAGSSGELFF
TRBJ2-7	few	TRBV5-5	NA	TGTGCCAGCAGCTTTGGGCTAGCTGTCCACGAGCAGTACTTC	CASSFGLAVHEQYF
TRBJ2-7	few	TRBV12-3/TRBV12-4	TRBD1	TGTGCCAGCAAGGGATCAGGGGGCCCCTACGAGCAGTACTTC	CASKGSGGPYEQYF
TRBJ2-2	few	TRBV6-5	TRBD1	TGTGCCAGCACCAGGGACAGGGAAGCCGGGGAGCTGTTTTTT	CASTRDREAGELFF
TRBJ1-1	few	TRBV7-9	TRBD1	TGTGCCAGCAGCGCGGGGACAGCGATGAACACTGAAGCTTTCTTT	CASSAGTAMNTEAFF
TRBJ1-5	NA	TRBV20-1	TRBD1	TGCAGTGCGACCGAAAACAGGGGGCGCAATCAGCCCCAGCATTTT	CSATENRGRNQPQHF
TRBJ1-5	NA	TRBV7-8	NA	TGTGCCAGCAGCTTATCCCGGACAGACAATCAGCCCCAGCATTTT	CASSLSRTDNQPQHF
TRBJ2-4	NA	TRBV7-9	TRBD2	TGTGCCAGCAGCTCCGCTGGGACTAGCGGGGTAAACATTCAGTACTTC	CASSSAGTSGVNIQYF
TRBJ1-2	many	TRBV4-1	TRBD1	TGCGCCAGCAGCCAAGCAGGACAGGGGGGCTATGGCTACACCTTC	CASSQAGQGGYGYTF
TRBJ1-4	NA	TRBV3-1	NA	TGTGCCAGCAGCCAACGGGGACAATCGGGAAAACTGTTTTTT	CASSQRGQSGKLFF